The source of this TCR beta chain is a study of cytomegalovirus exposure and HLA in healthy donors. Whole-study results and caveats: Later work associated fewer than 20,000 TCR beta sequences with HLA alleles at 0.05 false discovery rate. Later on, a genetic analysis was performed. It linked a missense variant in DCLRE1C with V- and J-gene trimming of TCR beta.

PCR involved 60 Vbeta and 13 Jbeta primers. Assay used: immunoSEQ multiplex PCR; TCRdb lists only in-frame clones, some missing. The sample includes around 91,000 clones, around 67% of them seen just once. As to this clone: The antigen is undetermined.

The sequence came from a human donor in good health. The sequenced sample consisted of PBMCs.

For the CDR3, the DNA is TGTGCCAGCTCACCATGGACCCGGGACAGGGGGGATAATCAGCCCCAGCATTTT. This codes for CASSPWTRDRGDNQPQHF. The J gene is TRBJ1-5, the V gene TRBV18, with 11 bases lining up with TRBD1. V lost 2 bases to trimming and J lost 4 bases; unmatched junction nucleotides: 10. The CDR3 consists of 18 residues. The germline CDR1 and CDR2 sequences are KGHSH and LQKENI.